The source of this T cell receptor (beta chain) is a study of OX40 agonist ivuxolimab in advanced cancers. For the study at large: Enrolled patients in dose escalation had cancers that were hepatocellular carcinoma, melanoma, renal cell or head and neck cancer. Three partial responders included one hepatocellular carcinoma patient and two cutaneous melanoma patients.

V lost 6 bases, J lost 5 bases, and 14 bases lay in between. The CDR3 covers 13 residues. Germline-derived CDR1 and CDR2 are MNHEY and SMNVEV (reference sequence). Method: immunoSEQ multiplex PCR; TCRdb's copy keeps in-frame clones and lacks some. The data show about 150,000 clones, approximately 90% seen once. V gene TRBV27 combines with J gene TRBJ2-7; the D gene is possibly TRBD2 (6 bases). The TCR sequence derives from an adult with an advanced solid tumor such as melanoma, head and neck, liver or kidney cancer. Specimen: CD4+ or CD8+ T cells sorted from blood, collected in a trial of the OX40 agonist ivuxolimab. DNA of the CDR3: TGTGCCAGCAGCGGACCGGGAGTCGACGAGCAGTACTTC. Its translation: CASSGPGVDEQYF.